This T cell receptor (beta chain) comes out of a study of control samples from healthy donors and cancer patients. Sequenced by immunoSEQ multiplex PCR; TCRdb stores in-frame clones only, minus some. This table holds over 110,000 clones, roughly nine tenths found once. Sequencing was done on a sample of blood. The sequence derives from a woman in her twenties or thirties in good health.

DNA for the CDR3: TGTGCCAGCGGTCAGACAGATTACGAGCAGTACTTC. Translation: CASGQTDYEQYF. This chain joins TRBV5-6 and TRBJ2-7, with D perhaps TRBD1 (5 bases). The germline V and J ends were trimmed by 7 bases and 4 bases, with 12 bases remaining between them. Germline V gives CDR1 SGHDT, CDR2 YYEEEE. The CDR3 runs 12 residues. Supplemented by reference TRBV5-6 and TRBJ2-7, the full variable domain reads DAGVTQSPTHLIKTRGQQVTLRCSPKSGHDTVSWYQQALGQGPQFIFQYYEEEERQRGNFPDRFSGHQFPNYSSELNVNALLLGDSALYLCASGQTDYEQYFGPGTRLTVT.